The next 21 T cell receptor beta chains were all read from a single sample in a study of regulatory T cells in long-lasting Graves disease (dated by TCRdb to about 2021). Library generation was performed with multiplex PCR. Reads for this sample came from an Illumina HiSeq 4000. To build TCR beta libraries, CDR3 regions were amplified by Arm-PCR using iRepertoire HTBI primers. TCRdb's own reprocessing of the public reads used fastp at Q25 and MiXCR and kept productive beta chains. Records with the same CDR3 protein are collapsed into one entry carrying the most frequent genes and DNA. Across this sample there are approximately 560,000 distinct CDR3 sequences, with approximately 16% seen only once. The ten largest clones take up around 11% of the sample. What the time point label conveys for this sample: newly diagnosed GD, antithyroid drugs for less than 3 months. For both TCR sequencing and RNA sequencing, RNA was extracted from PBMCs in TRIzol.

These same data were also listed under a study on T cells in Graves' hyperthyroidism and ophthalmopathy.

Sample: peripheral blood mononuclear cells (PBMCs), taken at new diagnosis, from a patient treated with antithyroid drugs. The receptor set was obtained from a young man with Graves disease. Donor details come from another sample of the same person, matched by shared clones.

This chain connects TRBV11-2 to TRBJ1-1, with D perhaps matching TRBD1 (5 bases). Germline CDR1 SGHAT, CDR2 FQNNGV. V lost 6 bases, J lost 5 bases, and 28 bases lay in between. The CDR3 has 18 amino acids. The CDR3 DNA sequence: TGTGCCAGCAGTTCGAGTTTGGCCGAACTGGACACGGAAACTGAAGCTTTCTTT. It specifies CASSSSLAELDTETEAFF.

In this sample, this clonotype turned up many times. This chain joins TRBV3-1 and TRBJ1-1; TRBD1 agrees at 8 bases. With V trimmed by 0 bases and J by 11 bases, 5 bases remained unmatched. The CDR3 loop spans 13 amino acids. The germline CDR1 and CDR2 sequences are LGHDT and YNNKEL (reference sequence). CDR3 in amino acids: CASSQEGQGAAFF. The CDR3 nucleotides read TGTGCCAGCAGCCAAGAAGGGCAGGGGGCCGCTTTCTTT.

This clonotype showed up many times. The chain joins TRBV30 to TRBJ1-4; weak D call: TRBD1 (6 bases). The V gene's germline CDR1 is GTSNPN and CDR2 SVGIG (reference sequence). Between the trimmed V and J ends, which lost 3 bases and 7 bases, there was a span of 12 bases. The CDR3 contains 13 residues. The CDR3: CAWRTGGREKLFF. The CDR3 nucleotides read TGTGCCTGGAGGACCGGGGGGCGTGAAAAACTGTTTTTT.

This clonotype was counted between two and nine times. The V and J genes are TRBV19 and TRBJ1-6; perhaps TRBD1 as D (5 bases). Between the trimmed V and J ends, which lost 2 bases and 5 bases, there was a span of 7 bases. Germline V gives CDR1 LNHDA, CDR2 SQIVND (reference sequence). This CDR3 has 14 residues. The CDR3 spells CASSIRGNNSPLHF. The CDR3 DNA sequence: TGTGCCAGTAGTATACGGGGCAATAATTCACCCCTCCACTTT.

This chain connects TRBV29-1 to TRBJ1-3; D not certain. Deletions cut 1 base from V and 4 bases from J, with 8 bases between. This CDR3 spans 13 amino acids. The germline gives CDR1 SQVTM, CDR2 ANQGSEA. The CDR3 protein is CSVEAGSGNTIYF. CDR3 nucleotides: TGCAGCGTTGAAGCAGGATCCGGAAACACCATATATTTT.

The table lists this clonotype with many counts. The rearrangement uses TRBV7-8 and TRBJ2-5; D is perhaps TRBD1 (5 bases). Germline V gives CDR1 SGHVS, CDR2 FQNEAQ. Trimming left V 1 base short and J 2 bases short, with 11 bases between. The CDR3 contains 15 residues. CDR3 sequence reads: CASSLEVDRQETQYF. The CDR3 bases are TGTGCCAGCAGCTTAGAGGTCGACAGACAAGAGACCCAGTACTTC.

Only a few counts were recorded for this clonotype. This chain links TRBV5-4 with TRBJ2-3; 9 nucleotides match TRBD1. This CDR3 region has 18 residues. Germline CDR1 and CDR2: SGHNT and YYREEE (reference sequence). V gave up 5 bases and J gave up 5 bases; unmatched junction bases: 18. CDR3 bases: TGTGCCAGCAGTTCTGCCCGGGACAGGGTACTTCGGGGAGATACGCAGTATTTT. Protein product: CASSSARDRVLRGDTQYF.

The gene calls are TRBV20-1 and TRBJ1-2; no definite D call. Germline CDR1 and CDR2: DFQATT and SNEGSKA (reference sequence). With 1 base removed from V and 8 bases from J, the gap between germline ends came to 8 bases. The CDR3 runs to 11 residues. DNA of the CDR3: TGCAGTGCTAGAGTTTCGCGGGGCTACACCTTC. Translated: CSARVSRGYTF.

This clonotype was counted a few times. Relative to the germline gene, one junction end is altered; a read error may explain this. The chain employs TRBV20-1 and TRBJ1-1; D is perhaps TRBD1 (5 bases). The CDR3 has 14 amino acids. From germline, CDR1 is DFQATT and CDR2 SNEGSKA (reference sequence). CDR3 bases: TGCAGTGCTAGAGATGGGCAGGGTAGCACTGGAGCTTTCTTT. This gives the protein CSARDGQGSTGAFF.

At least ten counts were recorded for this clonotype. J is TRBJ2-7 and V is TRBV2; 15 bases agree with TRBD2. Germline V CDR1 and CDR2: SNHLY, FYNNEI. CDR3 length equals 16 residues. J gave up 0 bases and V 7 bases, and 4 bases lay outside the gene matches. The CDR3 DNA reads as TGTGCCAGCAAGGGACTAGCGGGAGGCTACTCCTACGAGCAGTACTTC. Protein: CASKGLAGGYSYEQYF.

The sample holds a few counts of this clonotype. The V gene is TRBV27, the J gene TRBJ2-2; D perhaps matches TRBD1 (6 bases). The CDR3 contains 16 residues. Trimming removed 5 bases from V and 6 bases from J, with 19 bases in between. Germline V gene data show CDR1 as MNHEY and CDR2 as SMNVEV (reference sequence). CDR3 bases: TGTGCCAGCAGTCCGAGACAGGATCGAAGCGCCGGGGAGCTGTTTTTT. Its protein is CASSPRQDRSAGELFF.

This clonotype was seen many times. The chain recombines TRBV2 with TRBJ1-1, with no clear D. Deletions cut 5 bases from V and 6 bases from J, with 13 bases between. The CDR3 runs 13 residues. Germline loops: CDR1 SNHLY, CDR2 FYNNEI. The DNA of the CDR3 is TGTGCCAGCAGTCGGGGATGGATCGCTGAAGCTTTCTTT. It encodes CASSRGWIAEAFF.

This clonotype has ten or more counts. At one of its ends the junction is not consistent with the germline gene, which may arise from a read error. As DNA, the CDR3 is TGCGCCAGCAGCCAAAGGGGGGTTTCCTACGAGCAGTACTTC. Encoded protein: CASSQRGVSYEQYF. This rearrangement joins TRBV14 to TRBJ2-7; the D gene could be TRBD1 or TRBD2 (6 bases each). Per the germline V gene, CDR1 is SGHDN and CDR2 is FVKESK. The CDR3 runs 14 residues.

The rearrangement links TRBV18 to TRBJ1-4; a possible D gene is TRBD1 (6 bases). This CDR3 has 16 residues. The ends were cut back, 5 bases at V and 8 bases at J, with 21 bases in the middle. Per the germline V gene, CDR1 is KGHSH and CDR2 is LQKENI. The CDR3 sequence: CASSSRAQGTGEKLFF. CDR3 DNA sequence: TGTGCCAGCTCAAGTCGGGCACAGGGAACCGGGGAAAAACTGTTTTTT.

CDR3 sequence: CSASLQEGNQPQHF. CDR3 DNA sequence: TGCAGTGCTAGCTTACAGGAGGGCAATCAGCCCCAGCATTTT. The chain is built from TRBV20-1 and TRBJ1-5, with a possible D match to TRBD1 (5 bases). Looked up from germline, CDR1 is DFQATT and CDR2 is SNEGSKA (reference sequence). The CDR3 loop spans 14 amino acids. V shed 3 bases and J shed 2 bases, with 11 bases lying between them.

J is TRBJ2-2 and V is TRBV18; TRBD1 might be the D (5 bases). Germline CDR1 is KGHSH and CDR2 is LQKENI. The V and J ends lost 0 bases and 1 base respectively, with 12 bases between them. This CDR3 is built from 17 residues. The chain's CDR3 is CASSPPRARVNTGELFF. For the CDR3, the DNA is TGTGCCAGCTCACCACCGAGAGCCAGGGTGAACACCGGGGAGCTGTTTTTT.

This clonotype came up many times. This chain links TRBV27 with TRBJ2-7, with D perhaps matching TRBD1 (6 bases). The CDR3 length is 16 residues. V lost 0 bases and J 7 bases, leaving 19 bases between the germline ends. Germline V lookup: CDR1 MNHEY, CDR2 SMNVEV (reference sequence). The CDR3 DNA is TGTGCCAGCAGTTTATCCGCCGGGACACAGATCGGGGAGCAGTACTTC. The encoded protein is CASSLSAGTQIGEQYF.

The rearrangement links TRBV4-2 to TRBJ2-4; no reliable D call. V lost 4 bases, J lost 3 bases, and 13 bases lay in between. CDR1 is LGHNA and CDR2 is YNFKEQ in the germline V gene. The CDR3 extends over 15 amino acids. CDR3 loop: CASSPPPAGKNIQYF. The CDR3 DNA is TGTGCCAGCAGCCCTCCCCCGGCAGGCAAAAACATTCAGTACTTC.

This clonotype was seen more than once but under ten times. The J gene is TRBJ1-4, the V gene TRBV20-1, with D possibly TRBD1 on 5 matching bases. This CDR3 spans 16 amino acids. CDR1 and CDR2 (germline): DFQATT, SNEGSKA (reference sequence). Trimming took off 3 bases at V and 4 bases at J, with 18 bases between the two ends. The CDR3: CSARGLGIEGNEKLFF. For the CDR3, the DNA is TGCAGTGCTAGGGGGCTAGGGATTGAGGGTAATGAAAAACTGTTTTTT.

The chain is built from TRBV7-9 and TRBJ2-3; no clear D. Germline V gives CDR1 SEHNR, CDR2 FQNEAQ (reference sequence). CDR3 length: 13 amino acids. The V gene lost 8 bases and the J gene lost 6 bases, with 15 bases spanning the gap. This CDR3 reads CASADLLWDTQYF. CDR3 nucleotides: TGTGCCAGCGCTGACCTTCTTTGGGATACGCAGTATTTT.

About this clonotype: This sequence may be a read error, since a much larger clone differs from it by one base. This chain connects TRBV20-1 to TRBJ2-1, with 7 bases fitting TRBD1. The CDR3 runs 16 residues. CDR1 and CDR2 (germline): DFQATT, SNEGSKA (reference sequence). J gave up 10 bases and V 5 bases, and 20 bases lay outside the gene matches. The CDR3 loop is CSAFPTGQHFVNEQFF. In DNA, the CDR3 is TGCAGTGCTTTCCCGACGGGACAGCACTTTGTGAACGAGCAGTTCTTC.